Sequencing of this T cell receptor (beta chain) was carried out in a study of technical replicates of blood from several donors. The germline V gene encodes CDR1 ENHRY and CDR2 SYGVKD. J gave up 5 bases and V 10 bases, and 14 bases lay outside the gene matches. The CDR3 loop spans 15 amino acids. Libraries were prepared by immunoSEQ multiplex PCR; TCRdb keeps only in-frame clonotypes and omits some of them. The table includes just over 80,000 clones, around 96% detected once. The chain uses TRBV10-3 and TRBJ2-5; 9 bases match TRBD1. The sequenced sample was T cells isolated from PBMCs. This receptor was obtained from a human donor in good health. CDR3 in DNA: TGTGCCACCTATGGAACAGGGGGCGCGGAGGAGACCCAGTACTTC. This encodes CATYGTGGAEETQYF.